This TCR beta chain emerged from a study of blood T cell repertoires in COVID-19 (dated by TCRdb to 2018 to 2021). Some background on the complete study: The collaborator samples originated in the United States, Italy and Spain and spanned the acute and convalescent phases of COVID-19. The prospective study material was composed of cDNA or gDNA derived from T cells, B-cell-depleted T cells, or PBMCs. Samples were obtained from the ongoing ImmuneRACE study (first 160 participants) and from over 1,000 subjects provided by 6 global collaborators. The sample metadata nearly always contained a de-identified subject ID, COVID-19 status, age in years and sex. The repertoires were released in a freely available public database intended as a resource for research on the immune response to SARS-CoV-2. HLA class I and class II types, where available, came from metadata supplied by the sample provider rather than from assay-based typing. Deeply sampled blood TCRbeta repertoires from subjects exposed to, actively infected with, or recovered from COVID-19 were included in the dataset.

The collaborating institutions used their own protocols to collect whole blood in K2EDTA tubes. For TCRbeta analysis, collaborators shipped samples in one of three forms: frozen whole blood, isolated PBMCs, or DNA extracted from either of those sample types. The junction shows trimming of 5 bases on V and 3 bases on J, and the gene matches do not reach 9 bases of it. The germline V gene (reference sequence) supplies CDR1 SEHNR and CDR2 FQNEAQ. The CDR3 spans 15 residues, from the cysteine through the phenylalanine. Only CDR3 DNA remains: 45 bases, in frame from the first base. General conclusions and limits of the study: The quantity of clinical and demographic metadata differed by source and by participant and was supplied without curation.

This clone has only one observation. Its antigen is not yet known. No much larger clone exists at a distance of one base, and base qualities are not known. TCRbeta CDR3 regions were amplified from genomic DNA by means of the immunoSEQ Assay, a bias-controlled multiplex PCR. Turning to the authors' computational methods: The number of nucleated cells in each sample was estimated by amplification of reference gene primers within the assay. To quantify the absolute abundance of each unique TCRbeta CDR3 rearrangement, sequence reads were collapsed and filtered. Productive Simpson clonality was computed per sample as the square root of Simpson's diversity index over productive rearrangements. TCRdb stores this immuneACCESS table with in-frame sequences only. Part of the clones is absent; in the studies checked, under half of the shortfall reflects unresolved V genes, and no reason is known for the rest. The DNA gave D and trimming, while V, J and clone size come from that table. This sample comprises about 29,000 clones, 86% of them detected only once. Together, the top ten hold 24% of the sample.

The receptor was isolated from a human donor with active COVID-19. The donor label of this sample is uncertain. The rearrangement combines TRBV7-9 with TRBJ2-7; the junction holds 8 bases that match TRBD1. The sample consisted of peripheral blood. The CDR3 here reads CASSARDRGSYEQYF. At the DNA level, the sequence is TGTGCCAGCAGCGCCCGAGACAGGGGAAGCTACGAGCAGTACTTC. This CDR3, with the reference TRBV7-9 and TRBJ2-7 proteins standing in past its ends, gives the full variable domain DTGVSQNPRHKITKRGQNVTFRCDPISEHNRLYWYRQTLGQGPEFLTYFQNEAQLEKSRLLSDRFSAERPKGSFSTLEIQRTEQGDSAMYLCASSARDRGSYEQYFGPGTRLTVT.